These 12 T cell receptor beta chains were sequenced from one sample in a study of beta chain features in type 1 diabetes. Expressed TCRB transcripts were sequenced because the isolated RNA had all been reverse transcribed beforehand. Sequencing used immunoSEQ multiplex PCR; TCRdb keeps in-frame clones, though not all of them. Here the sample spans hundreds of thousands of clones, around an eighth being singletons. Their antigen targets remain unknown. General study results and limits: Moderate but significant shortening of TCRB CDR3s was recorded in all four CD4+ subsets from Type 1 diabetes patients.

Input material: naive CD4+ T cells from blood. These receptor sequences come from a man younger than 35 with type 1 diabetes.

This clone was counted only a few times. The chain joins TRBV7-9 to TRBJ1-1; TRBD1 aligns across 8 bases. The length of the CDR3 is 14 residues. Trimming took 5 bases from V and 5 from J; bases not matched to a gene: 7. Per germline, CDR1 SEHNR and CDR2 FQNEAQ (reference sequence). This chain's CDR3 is CASSPQGGSTEAFF. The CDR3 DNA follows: TGTGCCAGCAGCCCACAGGGGGGGAGTACTGAAGCTTTCTTT.

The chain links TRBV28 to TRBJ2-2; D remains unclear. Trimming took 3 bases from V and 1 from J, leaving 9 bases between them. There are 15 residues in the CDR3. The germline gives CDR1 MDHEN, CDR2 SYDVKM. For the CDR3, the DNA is TGTGCCAGCAGTTTCGGACGGATGAACACCGGGGAGCTGTTTTTT. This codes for CASSFGRMNTGELFF.

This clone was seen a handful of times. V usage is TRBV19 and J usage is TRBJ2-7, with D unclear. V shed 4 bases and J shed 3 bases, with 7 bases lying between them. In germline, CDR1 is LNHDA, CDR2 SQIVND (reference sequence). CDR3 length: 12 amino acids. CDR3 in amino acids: CASSTGNYEQYF. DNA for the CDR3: TGTGCCAGTAGTACAGGAAACTACGAGCAGTACTTC.

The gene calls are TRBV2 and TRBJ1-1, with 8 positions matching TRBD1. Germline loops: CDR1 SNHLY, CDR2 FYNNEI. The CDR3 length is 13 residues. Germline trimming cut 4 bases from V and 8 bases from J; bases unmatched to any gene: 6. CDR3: CASSAAGGFEAFF. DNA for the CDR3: TGTGCCAGCAGTGCCGCAGGGGGCTTCGAAGCTTTCTTT.

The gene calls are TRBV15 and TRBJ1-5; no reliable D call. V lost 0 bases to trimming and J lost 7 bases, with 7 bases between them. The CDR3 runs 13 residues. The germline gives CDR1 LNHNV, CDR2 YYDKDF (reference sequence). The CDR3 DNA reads TGTGCCACCAGCAGAGAGGTGGCCCAGCCCCAGCATTTT. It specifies CATSREVAQPQHF. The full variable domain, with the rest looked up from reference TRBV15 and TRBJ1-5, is DAMVIQNPRYQVTQFGKPVTLSCSQTLNHNVMYWYQQKSSQAPKLLFHYYDKDFNNEADTPDNFQSRRPNTSFCFLDIRSPGLGDTAMYLCATSREVAQPQHFGDGTRLSIL.

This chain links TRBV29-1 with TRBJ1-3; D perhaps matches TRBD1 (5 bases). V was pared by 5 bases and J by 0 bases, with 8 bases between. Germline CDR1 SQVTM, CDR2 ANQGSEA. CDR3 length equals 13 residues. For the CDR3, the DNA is TGCAGCGTTCGACAGAGCTCTGGAAACACCATATATTTT. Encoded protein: CSVRQSSGNTIYF.

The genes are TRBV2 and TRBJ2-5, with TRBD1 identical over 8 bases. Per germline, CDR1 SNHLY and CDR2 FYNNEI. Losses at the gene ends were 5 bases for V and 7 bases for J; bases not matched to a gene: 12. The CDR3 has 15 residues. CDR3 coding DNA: TGTGCCAGCAGTCAATTAGGACAGGGATTGGCGACCCAGTACTTC. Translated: CASSQLGQGLATQYF.

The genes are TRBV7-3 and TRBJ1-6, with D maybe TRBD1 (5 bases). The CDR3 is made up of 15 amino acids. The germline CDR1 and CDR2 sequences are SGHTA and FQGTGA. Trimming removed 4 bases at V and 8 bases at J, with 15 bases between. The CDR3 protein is CASSYGGNSDSPLHF. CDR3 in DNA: TGTGCCAGCAGCTACGGGGGAAATTCAGATTCACCCCTCCACTTT.

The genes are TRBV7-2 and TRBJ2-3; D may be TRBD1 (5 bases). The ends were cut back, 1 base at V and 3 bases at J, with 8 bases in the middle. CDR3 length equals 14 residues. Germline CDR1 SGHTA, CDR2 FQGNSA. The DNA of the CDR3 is TGTGCCAGCAGCTTAGACAGGTGGACAGATACGCAGTATTTT. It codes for CASSLDRWTDTQYF.

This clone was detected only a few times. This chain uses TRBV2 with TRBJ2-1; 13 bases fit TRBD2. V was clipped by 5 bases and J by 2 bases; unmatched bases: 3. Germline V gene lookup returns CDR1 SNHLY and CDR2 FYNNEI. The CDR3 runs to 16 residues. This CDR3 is CASSTGLAGTYNEQFF. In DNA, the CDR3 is TGTGCCAGCAGTACGGGACTAGCGGGGACCTACAATGAGCAGTTCTTC. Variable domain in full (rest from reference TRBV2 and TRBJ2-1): EPEVTQTPSHQVTQMGQEVILRCVPISNHLYFYWYRQILGQKVEFLVSFYNNEISEKSEIFDDQFSVERPDGSNFTLKIRSTKLEDSAMYFCASSTGLAGTYNEQFFGPGTRLTVL.

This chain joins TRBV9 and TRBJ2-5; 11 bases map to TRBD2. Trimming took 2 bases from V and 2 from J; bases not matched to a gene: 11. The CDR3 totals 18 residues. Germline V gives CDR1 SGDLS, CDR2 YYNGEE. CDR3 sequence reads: CASSVRASGGFPQETQYF. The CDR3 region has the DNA TGTGCCAGCAGCGTTAGAGCTAGCGGGGGGTTCCCACAAGAGACCCAGTACTTC.

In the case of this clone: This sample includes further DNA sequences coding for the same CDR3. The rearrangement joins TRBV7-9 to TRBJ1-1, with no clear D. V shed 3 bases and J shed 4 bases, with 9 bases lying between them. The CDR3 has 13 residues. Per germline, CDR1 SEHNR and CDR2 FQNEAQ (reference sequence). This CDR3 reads CASSFEGGTEAFF. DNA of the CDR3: TGTGCCAGCAGCTTTGAAGGCGGCACTGAAGCTTTCTTT.